This T cell receptor (beta chain) was sequenced in a study of OX40 agonist ivuxolimab in advanced cancers. Study in general: The diagnoses of dose-escalation patients were hepatocellular carcinoma, melanoma, renal cell or head and neck cancer. The mean age was approximately 60 years, ranging from about 20 to 90, with 80% to 85% of participants male. Prior therapy, whether anti-PD-1, anti-PD-L1 or anti-CTLA-4, was allowed, and approximately 37% had some.

Whole-study findings and limits: Expanded clones tended on average to be more numerous among CD8+ T cells than CD4+.

Some clones are missing from TCRdb's copy, which holds only in-frame ones; the method was immunoSEQ multiplex PCR. The sample includes approximately 100,000 clones, less than 95% seen only once; the top ten take 1.5% to 2%. The CDR3 loop spans 19 amino acids. Germline V lookup: CDR1 LGHNA, CDR2 YNFKEQ. V shed 2 bases and J 4 bases; nucleotides not matched to a gene: 12. A word on this clone: Its cognate antigen is unknown.

The receptor was derived from an adult with an advanced solid tumor such as melanoma, head and neck, liver or kidney cancer. The sequenced sample was CD4+ or CD8+ T cells sorted from blood, obtained in a trial of the OX40 agonist ivuxolimab. This chain connects TRBV4-2 to TRBJ2-3, with TRBD2 matching over 13 bases. CDR3 loop: CASSQPLPGLAGVPDTQYF. The CDR3 DNA reads as TGTGCCAGCAGCCAACCGTTACCTGGACTAGCGGGAGTACCAGATACGCAGTATTTT.